One sample yielded the 23 T cell receptor beta chains listed below, sequenced in a study of T cell responses to AZD1222 COVID-19 vaccine. Assay: immunoSEQ multiplex PCR; the TCRdb copy retains only in-frame clones and omits some. Found here are approximately 120,000 clones, roughly 84% of them singletons; the top ten hold roughly 15%. The sample in question was peripheral blood, obtained on day 0 of AZD1222 vaccination. The receptors derive from an adult in good health.

The gene calls are TRBV19 and TRBJ2-7; 9 bases match TRBD2. The CDR3 has 16 amino acids. After removal of 6 bases from V and 0 bases from J, the junction contained 9 bases not matched to a gene. Germline V gene sequence: CDR1 LNHDA, CDR2 SQIVND (reference sequence). CDR3 region: CASSLGSGGLSYEQYF. CDR3 coding DNA: TGTGCCAGTAGCCTGGGTAGCGGGGGTCTCTCCTACGAGCAGTACTTC.

V gene TRBV24-1 combines with J gene TRBJ1-2; D is unclear. The germline V gene has CDR1 KGHDR and CDR2 SFDVKD. Trimming removed 0 bases from V and 1 base from J, with 11 bases in between. There are 16 residues in the CDR3. CDR3 coding DNA: TGTGCCACCAGTGATTTGTCTGGCAGTTATAACTATGGCTACACCTTC. Translating gives CATSDLSGSYNYGYTF.

The table lists this clone with a count of one. The gene calls are TRBV6-8 and TRBJ1-4; D is unresolved. This CDR3 contains 11 residues. V lost 5 bases and J lost 4, with 2 bases in between. Germline values: CDR1 MNHGY, CDR2 SAAAGT. The CDR3 sequence is CASSGNEKLFF. The CDR3, as DNA: TGTGCCAGCAGTGGTAATGAAAAACTGTTTTTT.

This clone was detected once. The genes are TRBV19 and TRBJ2-5; D not resolved. V lost 5 bases to trimming and J lost 6 bases, with 13 bases between them. CDR1 and CDR2 (germline): LNHDA, SQIVND (reference sequence). This CDR3 is built from 13 residues. For the CDR3, the DNA is TGTGCCAGTAGTGGAGACTGGGTACAGACCCAGTACTTC. Amino acids: CASSGDWVQTQYF.

V and J are TRBV13 and TRBJ2-7; D is tentatively TRBD1 or TRBD2 (5 bases each). CDR1 and CDR2 (germline): PRHDT, FYEKMQ (reference sequence). The germline V and J ends were trimmed by 7 bases and 5 bases, with 15 bases remaining between them. The CDR3 length is 13 residues. Here the CDR3 DNA reads TGTGCCAGCACCGAAGTCGGGGCGGACGAGCAGTACTTC. Amino acid sequence: CASTEVGADEQYF.

This clone was counted a single time. V and J are TRBV28 and TRBJ1-2; no clear D gene. Germline V gene data show CDR1 as MDHEN and CDR2 as SYDVKM. V was cut by 4 bases and J by 2 bases, with 8 bases left in between. There are 13 residues in the CDR3. The CDR3 nucleotides read TGTGCCAGCAGTTCGGACCCCAACTATGGCTACACCTTC. As protein: CASSSDPNYGYTF.

The chain is built from TRBV6-5 and TRBJ2-3; TRBD2 matches at 13 bases. The CDR3 runs 16 residues. With 2 bases clipped from V and 4 bases from J, the junction kept 3 bases outside the gene matches. CDR1 is MNHEY, CDR2 SVGAGI, per germline. The CDR3 DNA follows: TGTGCCAGCAGTTACGTGGGACTAGCGGGACCAGATACGCAGTATTTT. It yields the protein CASSYVGLAGPDTQYF.

This clone showed up just a few times. The V gene is TRBV19, the J gene TRBJ1-5; weak D call: TRBD1 (5 bases). Germline CDR1 LNHDA, CDR2 SQIVND (reference sequence). Trimming took off 6 bases at V and 1 base at J, with 7 bases between the two ends. The CDR3 is made up of 13 amino acids. CDR3 sequence reads: CASSRVSNQPQHF. DNA for the CDR3: TGTGCCAGTAGCAGGGTGAGCAATCAGCCCCAGCATTTT.

The chain is built from TRBV29-1 and TRBJ1-1; tentatively, D is TRBD1 (5 bases). There are 15 residues in the CDR3. In germline, CDR1 is SQVTM, CDR2 ANQGSEA. Between the trimmed V and J ends, which lost 6 bases and 1 base, there was a span of 18 bases. The CDR3 region is CSVPTGGSGNTEAFF. CDR3 DNA: TGCAGCGTCCCAACCGGGGGATCGGGGAACACTGAAGCTTTCTTT.

The V and J genes are TRBV9 and TRBJ1-1; 7 nucleotides match TRBD1. This CDR3 spans 13 amino acids. J was trimmed by 3 bases and V by 2 bases; bases with no gene match: 1. The germline CDR1 and CDR2 sequences are SGDLS and YYNGEE. The CDR3 DNA reads TGTGCCAGCAGCGTGACAGGGTACACTGAAGCTTTCTTT. Residues: CASSVTGYTEAFF.

V gene TRBV7-2 combines with J gene TRBJ2-3; 13 nucleotides line up with TRBD2. The CDR3 is 16 amino acids. CDR1 SGHTA and CDR2 FQGNSA come from the germline V gene. V gave up 11 bases and J gave up 0 bases; unmatched junction bases: 8. CDR3 coding DNA: TGTGCCTCGGGACTAGCGGGATTATCTAGCACAGATACGCAGTATTTT. It codes for CASGLAGLSSTDTQYF.

The DNA for the CDR3 is TGTGCCAGTAGTAGCGAGACCCAGTACTTC. Encoded protein: CASSSETQYF. The J gene is TRBJ2-5, the V gene TRBV19; D remains ambiguous. The CDR3 has 10 residues. Germline V gene lookup returns CDR1 LNHDA and CDR2 SQIVND (reference sequence). V lost 4 bases and J lost 5, with 2 bases in between. The full variable domain, its missing parts supplied by reference TRBV19 and TRBJ2-5, is DGGITQSPKYLFRKEGQNVTLSCEQNLNHDAMYWYRQDPGQGLRLIYYSQIVNDFQKGDIAEGYSVSREKKESFPLTVTSAQKNPTAFYLCASSSETQYFGPGTRLLVL.

This clone was observed once. V is TRBV9 and J is TRBJ2-3, with TRBD2 identical over 8 bases. J lost 5 bases, V lost 4 bases, and 12 bases had no gene match. The CDR3 has 16 residues. From germline, CDR1 is SGDLS and CDR2 YYNGEE. In nucleotides, the CDR3 is TGTGCCAGCAGCCCAACGGGGGGACTAGGAGGAGATACGCAGTATTTT. It codes for CASSPTGGLGGDTQYF.

The chain carries TRBV5-1 and TRBJ1-2; no clear D gene. CDR1 is SGHRS and CDR2 is YFSETQ in the germline V gene. Trimming shortened V by 4 bases and J by 1 base, and 8 bases separated the two germline ends. The CDR3 is 13 residues long. The CDR3 nucleotides are TGCGCCAGCAGCGCCGCCGGTAACTATGGCTACACCTTC. This translates into CASSAAGNYGYTF.

This rearrangement joins TRBV7-6 to TRBJ2-7; perhaps TRBD2 as D (5 bases). Trimming pared 1 base from V and 0 bases from J, leaving 10 bases between. Germline V gene data show CDR1 as SGHVS and CDR2 as FNYEAQ. This CDR3 has 15 amino acids. The CDR3 DNA is TGTGCCAGCAGCTTAGGTCCGGGGAGCTCCTACGAGCAGTACTTC. Protein product: CASSLGPGSSYEQYF.

DNA of the CDR3: TGTGCCAGCAGTCTAAGGGTTGGCAGGATTAACACTGAAGCTTTCTTT. Translated, it gives CASSLRVGRINTEAFF. This chain joins TRBV6-2 or TRBV6-3 and TRBJ1-1; D gene unclear. Germline V lookup: CDR1 MNHEY, CDR2 SVGEGT. Deletions cut 5 bases from V and 2 bases from J, with 18 bases between. The CDR3 covers 16 residues.

The CDR3 protein is CASSSDRLLETQYF. CDR3 coding DNA: TGTGCCAGCAGCTCCGACAGGCTCCTGGAGACCCAGTACTTC. This chain links TRBV7-2 with TRBJ2-5, with D perhaps TRBD1 (6 bases). Germline CDR1 and CDR2: SGHTA and FQGNSA. The germline V and J ends were trimmed by 4 bases and 5 bases, with 14 bases remaining between them. CDR3 length: 14 amino acids.

The chain recombines TRBV5-5 with TRBJ1-2; TRBD1 is a possible D gene (6 bases). Trimming cost V 6 bases and J 4 bases, with 19 bases left between them. CDR3 length equals 15 residues. Per the germline V gene, CDR1 is SGHKS and CDR2 is YYEKEE (reference sequence). The CDR3 DNA reads as TGTGCCAGCAATCTGGGGGGCTCCCGTCCCTATGGCTACACCTTC. Protein sequence: CASNLGGSRPYGYTF.

The CDR3 nucleotides read TGTGCCAGCAGTCCACGACAGGGGTGGAACACTGAAGCTTTCTTT. The encoded protein is CASSPRQGWNTEAFF. The V gene is TRBV28, the J gene TRBJ1-1; the match to TRBD1 covers 8 bases. The CDR3 has 15 residues. Germline V lookup: CDR1 MDHEN, CDR2 SYDVKM. J lost 1 base, V lost 5 bases, and 6 bases had no gene match. Full variable domain (rest looked up from reference TRBV28 and TRBJ1-1): DVKVTQSSRYLVKRTGEKVFLECVQDMDHENMFWYRQDPGLGLRLIYFSYDVKMKEKGDIPEGYSVSREKKERFSLILESASTNQTSMYLCASSPRQGWNTEAFFGQGTRLTVV.

CDR3 nucleotide sequence: TGTGCCAGCAGCTTATCAGGGAATGGAAACACCATATATTTT. Its protein product is CASSLSGNGNTIYF. The chain links TRBV11-2 to TRBJ1-3, with D possibly matching TRBD1 (5 bases). Germline values: CDR1 SGHAT, CDR2 FQNNGV. V was shortened by 2 bases and J by 3 bases, with 8 bases between the two germline ends. This CDR3 has 14 amino acids.

This chain connects TRBV6-6 to TRBJ2-1; the D gene is possibly TRBD1 (6 bases). Germline V lookup: CDR1 MNHNY, CDR2 SVGAGI (reference sequence). The CDR3 runs to 15 residues. Trimming took off 1 base at V and 10 bases at J, with 17 bases between the two ends. The CDR3 DNA follows: TGTGCCAGCAGTTACTTCTCAACGACAGGCGGGGAGCAGTTCTTC. Encoded protein: CASSYFSTTGGEQFF.

The V gene is TRBV4-1, the J gene TRBJ2-3; D is uncertain. Trimming shortened V by 4 bases and J by 5 bases, and 4 bases separated the two germline ends. CDR3 length equals 11 residues. Germline V lookup: CDR1 MGHRA, CDR2 YSYEKL. The CDR3 loop is CASSRQDTQYF. The CDR3 DNA follows: TGCGCCAGCAGCCGCCAAGATACGCAGTATTTT.

This clone has only one observation. The V gene is TRBV4-1, the J gene TRBJ1-2, with a tentative D call TRBD1 (5 bases). CDR1 and CDR2 from the germline V gene are MGHRA and YSYEKL. V was trimmed by 4 bases and J by 2 bases, leaving 14 bases between them. This CDR3 region has 15 residues. The CDR3 loop reads CASSLGGEGNYGYTF. CDR3 DNA sequence: TGCGCCAGCAGCCTAGGAGGGGAGGGGAACTATGGCTACACCTTC.